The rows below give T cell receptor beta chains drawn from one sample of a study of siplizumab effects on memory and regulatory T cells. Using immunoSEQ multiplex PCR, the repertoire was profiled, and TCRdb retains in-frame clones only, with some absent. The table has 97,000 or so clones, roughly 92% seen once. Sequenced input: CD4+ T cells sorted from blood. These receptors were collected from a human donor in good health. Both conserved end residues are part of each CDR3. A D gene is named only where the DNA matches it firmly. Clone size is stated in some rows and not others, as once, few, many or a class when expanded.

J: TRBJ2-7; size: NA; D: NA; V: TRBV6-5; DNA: TGTGCCAGCAGTTACGGAGCGGTGTACGAGCAGTACTTC; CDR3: CASSYGAVYEQYF
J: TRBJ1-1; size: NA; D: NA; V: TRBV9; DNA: TGTGCCAGCAGCGTAGAAACAGGGATGGACACTGAAGCTTTCTTT; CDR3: CASSVETGMDTEAFF
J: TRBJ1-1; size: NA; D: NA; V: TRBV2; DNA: TGTGCCAGTCTCGGGAACACTGAAGCTTTCTTT; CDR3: CASLGNTEAFF
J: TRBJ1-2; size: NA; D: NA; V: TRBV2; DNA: TGTGCCAGCAGTGATCGGGGGTGGAATGGCTACACCTTC; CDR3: CASSDRGWNGYTF
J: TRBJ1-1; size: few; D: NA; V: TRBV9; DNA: TGTGCCAGCAGCGTAGATGCTGTTTCAGTATATACGCCGGCTTTCTTT; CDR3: CASSVDAVSVYTPAFF
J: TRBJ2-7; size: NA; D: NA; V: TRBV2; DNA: TGTGCCAGCAGTGCTGGACGTCGATACTACGAGCAGTACTTC; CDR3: CASSAGRRYYEQYF
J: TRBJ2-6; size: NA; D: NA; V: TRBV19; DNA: TGTGCCAGTCTGATGGGGGGGCCTGGGGCCAACGTCCTGACTTTC; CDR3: CASLMGGPGANVLTF
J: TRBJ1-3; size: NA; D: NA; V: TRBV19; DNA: TGTGCCACCTCCCGAGGCTCTGGAAACACCATATATTTT; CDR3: CATSRGSGNTIYF
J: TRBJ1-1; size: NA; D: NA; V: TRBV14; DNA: TGTGCCAGCAGCCAAGAAATCAGGACACTTAACACTGAAGCTTTCTTT; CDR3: CASSQEIRTLNTEAFF
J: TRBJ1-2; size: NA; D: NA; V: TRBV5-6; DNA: TGTGCCAGCAGCAGCCGGCGGGACGCCGCTAACTATGGCTACACCTTC; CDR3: CASSSRRDAANYGYTF
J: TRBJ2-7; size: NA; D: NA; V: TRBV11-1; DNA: TGTGCCAGCAGCGACTGGCTCTCCTACGAGCAGTACTTC; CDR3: CASSDWLSYEQYF
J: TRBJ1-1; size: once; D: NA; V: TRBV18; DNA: TGTGCCAGCTCACCACAGGGGTTGAACACTGAAGCTTTCTTT; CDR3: CASSPQGLNTEAFF
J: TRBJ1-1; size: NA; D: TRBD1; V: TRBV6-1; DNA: TGTGCCAGCAGTGGACAGGGCCGGGGCACTGAAGCTTTCTTT; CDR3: CASSGQGRGTEAFF
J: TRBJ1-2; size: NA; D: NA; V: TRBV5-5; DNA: TGTGCCAGCAGCTCCCGGGGTGGAAACTATGGCTACACCTTC; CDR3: CASSSRGGNYGYTF
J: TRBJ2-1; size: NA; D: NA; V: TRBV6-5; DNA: TGTGCCAGCAGTTCGCATGGAAAAGCCGACCATGAGCAGTTCTTC; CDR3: CASSSHGKADHEQFF
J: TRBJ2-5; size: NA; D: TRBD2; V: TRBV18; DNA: TGTGCCAGCTCCTTAGCGGGAGGACGAGAGACCCAGTACTTC; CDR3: CASSLAGGRETQYF
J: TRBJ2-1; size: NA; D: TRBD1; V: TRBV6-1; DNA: TGTGCCAGCAGTGACCGACAGGGGGCCGTTTTGAATGAGCAGTTCTTC; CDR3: CASSDRQGAVLNEQFF
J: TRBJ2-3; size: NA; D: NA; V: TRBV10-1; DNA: TGCGCCAGCAGTGAGTCCAGCACAGATACGCAGTATTTT; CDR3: CASSESSTDTQYF
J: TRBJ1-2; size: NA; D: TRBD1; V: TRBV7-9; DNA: TGTGCCAGCAGCGAAGGGGGCGAGACTAACTATGGCTACACCTTC; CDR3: CASSEGGETNYGYTF
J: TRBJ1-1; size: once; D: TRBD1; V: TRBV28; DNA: TGTGCCAGCGGTGACAGGGGCCGTTCCTTGAACACTGAAGCTTTCTTT; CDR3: CASGDRGRSLNTEAFF
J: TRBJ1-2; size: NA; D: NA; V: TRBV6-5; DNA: TGTGCCAGCAGTTACTCGTTGACTAACTATGGCTACACCTTC; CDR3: CASSYSLTNYGYTF
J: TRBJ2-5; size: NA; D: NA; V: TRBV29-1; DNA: TGCAGCGTTGACGGCGGGACTCGAGAGACCCAGTACTTC; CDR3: CSVDGGTRETQYF
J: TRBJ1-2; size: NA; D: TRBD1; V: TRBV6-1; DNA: TGTGCCAGCAGGGGGGGACAGGGAGGTGGCTACACCTTC; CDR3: CASRGGQGGGYTF
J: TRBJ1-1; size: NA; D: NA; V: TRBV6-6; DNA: TGTGCCAGCAGGCTGGGGGGGACTGAAGCTTTCTTT; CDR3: CASRLGGTEAFF
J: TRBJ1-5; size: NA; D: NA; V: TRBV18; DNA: TGTGCCAGCTCACGAGCCGGCAATCAGCCCCAGCATTTT; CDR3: CASSRAGNQPQHF
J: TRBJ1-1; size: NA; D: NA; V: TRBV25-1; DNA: TGTGCCAGCAGTGATGGTGGGGGGGACACTGAAGCTTTCTTT; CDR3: CASSDGGGDTEAFF
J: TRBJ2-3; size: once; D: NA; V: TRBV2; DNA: TGTGCCAGCAGTGAAGTAGATACGCAGTATTTT; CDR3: CASSEVDTQYF
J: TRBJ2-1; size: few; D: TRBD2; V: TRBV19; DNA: TGTGCCAGTAGCTTAACTAGCGGGGGACGCAATGAGCAGTTCTTC; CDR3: CASSLTSGGRNEQFF
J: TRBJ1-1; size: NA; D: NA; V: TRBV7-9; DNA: TGTGCCAGCAGCGCACAGGGTAACACTGAAGCTTTCTTT; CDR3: CASSAQGNTEAFF
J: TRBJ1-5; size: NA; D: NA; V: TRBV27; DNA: TGTGCCAGCAGTTTGGCCTCACCTAATAGCAATCAGCCCCAGCATTTT; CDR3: CASSLASPNSNQPQHF
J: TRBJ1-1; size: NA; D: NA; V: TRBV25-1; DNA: TGTGCCAGCAGTGAACTGGGGGCGGCTTTCTTT; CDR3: CASSELGAAFF
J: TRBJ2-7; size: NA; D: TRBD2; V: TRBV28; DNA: TGTGCCAGCAGTCCCGGACTAGCGGGCTACGAGCAGTACTTC; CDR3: CASSPGLAGYEQYF
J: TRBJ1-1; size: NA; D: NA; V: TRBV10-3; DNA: TGTGCCACGACACGGCCGGGGGACACCGGGCGAATAGGTCGCACTGAAGCTTTCTTT; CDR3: CATTRPGDTGRIGRTEAFF
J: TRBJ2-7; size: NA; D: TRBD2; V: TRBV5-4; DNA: TGTGCCAGCAGCTTGGCGGGATTCCTTGCGGGAGGGCCGGTTGAGCAGTACTTC; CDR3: CASSLAGFLAGGPVEQYF
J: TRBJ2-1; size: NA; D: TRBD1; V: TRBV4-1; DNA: TGCGCCAGCAGCCCAAGGTCACAGGGGGTAGCCGATGAGCAGTTCTTC; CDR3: CASSPRSQGVADEQFF